Sequencing of this T cell receptor (beta chain) was carried out in a study of human T cells and chemical hapten exposure. Study-level information: 2% DPC applied to a 2 cm by 2 cm arm area sensitized donors. In the roughly 25-week study, patients were dosed weekly with diphenylcyclopropenone on the scalp throughout.

TCRdb analysed the RACE reads with MiXCR anew, one entry per CDR3 protein. The sample carries over 85,000 distinct CDR3 sequences, approximately 13% recorded once. As for time point: patch test 1, 2 weeks after DPC sensitization. The sample's treatment: therapeutic diphenylcyclopropenone sensitization with weekly scalp DPC. Phlebotomy was performed prior to application of every patch test. Germline CDR1 reads MDHEN; CDR2 reads SYDVKM. Trimming left V 3 bases short and J 5 bases short, with 7 bases between. There are 12 residues in the CDR3. The specimen comprised whole blood, sampled in connection with sensitization to the hapten diphenylcyclopropenone (DPC). The chain is built from TRBV28 and TRBJ1-2, with a tentative D call TRBD1 (5 bases). This clonotype was sampled from a woman aged 40-49 years with alopecia areata. Some clones in this sample may be carry-over from other donors' samples. CDR3 amino acids: CASSFQGYGYTF. CDR3 nucleotide sequence: TGTGCCAGCAGTTTCCAGGGATATGGCTACACCTTC.